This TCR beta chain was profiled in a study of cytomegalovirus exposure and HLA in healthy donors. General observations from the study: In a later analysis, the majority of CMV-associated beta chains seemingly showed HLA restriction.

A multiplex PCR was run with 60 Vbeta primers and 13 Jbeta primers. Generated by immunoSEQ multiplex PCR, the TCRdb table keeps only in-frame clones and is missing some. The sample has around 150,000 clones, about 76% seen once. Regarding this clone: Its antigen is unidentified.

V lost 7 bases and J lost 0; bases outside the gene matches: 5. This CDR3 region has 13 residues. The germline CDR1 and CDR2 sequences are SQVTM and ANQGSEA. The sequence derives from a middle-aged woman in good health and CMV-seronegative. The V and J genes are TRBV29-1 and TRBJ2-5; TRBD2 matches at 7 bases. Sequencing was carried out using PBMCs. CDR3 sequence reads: CSASGANQETQYF. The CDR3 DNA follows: TGCAGCGCTAGCGGAGCCAACCAAGAGACCCAGTACTTC.